These T cell receptor beta chains were read from a single sample in a study of blood T cell repertoires in COVID-19. The data were produced by immunoSEQ multiplex PCR, yet TCRdb's version contains in-frame clones alone and is incomplete. The sample holds fewer than 200,000 clones, 60% to 80% seen once. The source material was PBMCs or T cells enriched from blood (not recorded which). These receptor sequences come from a woman aged 45 to 65 who had recovered from COVID-19. Each CDR3 is given with its conserved first and last residue. Each record gives: J gene, clone size, V gene, D gene, CDR3 protein, CDR3 DNA. D genes are given only for firm matches. Clone sizes are given selectively: once, few, many, or a class where the clone is expanded.

j_call: TRBJ2-7; clone_size: -; v_call: TRBV19; d_call: TRBD2; cdr3_aa: CASSILGGTSGSPHEQYF; cdr3_nt: TGTGCCAGTAGTATATTGGGCGGGACTAGCGGGAGCCCGCACGAGCAGTACTTC
j_call: TRBJ2-1; clone_size: -; v_call: TRBV5-1; d_call: -; cdr3_aa: CASSLQKVEQFF; cdr3_nt: TGCGCCAGCAGCTTGCAGAAAGTCGAGCAGTTCTTC
j_call: TRBJ2-1; clone_size: -; v_call: TRBV19; d_call: TRBD1; cdr3_aa: CASRPLLGGLSYNEQFF; cdr3_nt: TGTGCCAGTAGACCTCTTCTAGGGGGCCTCTCCTACAATGAGCAGTTCTTC
j_call: TRBJ2-1; clone_size: few; v_call: TRBV7-6; d_call: TRBD2; cdr3_aa: CASSLVGLAENNEQFF; cdr3_nt: TGTGCCAGCAGCTTAGTGGGGCTAGCGGAAAACAATGAGCAGTTCTTC
j_call: TRBJ1-5; clone_size: -; v_call: TRBV3-1/TRBV3-2; d_call: -; cdr3_aa: CASSYGGNQPQHF; cdr3_nt: TGTGCCAGCAGCTACGGGGGCAATCAGCCCCAGCATTTT
j_call: TRBJ1-2; clone_size: -; v_call: TRBV7-6; d_call: TRBD1; cdr3_aa: CASSMGQGVTYGYTF; cdr3_nt: TGTGCCAGCAGCATGGGACAGGGCGTAACCTATGGCTACACCTTC
j_call: TRBJ2-1; clone_size: -; v_call: TRBV12-5; d_call: TRBD2; cdr3_aa: CASGRSGPSYNEQFF; cdr3_nt: TGTGCTAGTGGTCGTAGCGGGCCCTCCTACAATGAGCAGTTCTTC
j_call: TRBJ1-6; clone_size: -; v_call: TRBV28; d_call: TRBD1; cdr3_aa: CASSYSTGGFGSPLHF; cdr3_nt: TGTGCCAGCAGTTATTCGACAGGGGGTTTTGGTTCACCCCTCCACTTT
j_call: TRBJ2-7; clone_size: -; v_call: TRBV19; d_call: TRBD1; cdr3_aa: CASSRSSRGRRHEQYF; cdr3_nt: TGTGCCAGTAGTCGCTCATCCAGGGGGCGACGGCACGAGCAGTACTTC
j_call: TRBJ2-5; clone_size: -; v_call: TRBV7-3; d_call: TRBD2; cdr3_aa: CASSPGVAGETQYF; cdr3_nt: TGTGCCAGCAGCCCCGGAGTAGCGGGAGAGACCCAGTACTTC
j_call: TRBJ1-1; clone_size: -; v_call: TRBV5-1; d_call: -; cdr3_aa: CASSQNRDTLRAFF; cdr3_nt: TGCGCCAGCAGCCAAAACAGGGACACCCTGAGGGCTTTCTTT
j_call: TRBJ2-5; clone_size: -; v_call: TRBV6-5; d_call: TRBD2; cdr3_aa: CASSRGGEYQETQYF; cdr3_nt: TGTGCCAGCAGCCGCGGGGGGGAGTACCAAGAGACCCAGTACTTC
j_call: TRBJ1-5; clone_size: -; v_call: TRBV30; d_call: TRBD1; cdr3_aa: CAWSGTWGTESNQPQHF; cdr3_nt: TGTGCCTGGAGTGGGACCTGGGGGACAGAAAGCAATCAGCCCCAGCATTTT
j_call: TRBJ2-7; clone_size: -; v_call: TRBV27; d_call: TRBD2; cdr3_aa: CASSPRGLAGYEQYF; cdr3_nt: TGTGCCAGCAGCCCAAGGGGACTAGCGGGTTACGAGCAGTACTTC
j_call: TRBJ2-7; clone_size: -; v_call: TRBV5-4; d_call: -; cdr3_aa: CASSQGQNYYEQYF; cdr3_nt: TGTGCCAGCAGCCAAGGACAGAACTACTACGAGCAGTACTTC
j_call: TRBJ1-2; clone_size: -; v_call: TRBV12-3/TRBV12-4; d_call: -; cdr3_aa: CASSPGTTDGYTF; cdr3_nt: TGTGCCAGCAGTCCCGGGACAACGGATGGCTACACCTTC
j_call: TRBJ2-2; clone_size: -; v_call: TRBV28; d_call: TRBD1; cdr3_aa: CASRPRTGTNTGELFF; cdr3_nt: TGTGCCAGCAGACCACGGACAGGGACGAACACCGGGGAGCTGTTTTTT
j_call: TRBJ2-1; clone_size: -; v_call: TRBV6-5; d_call: TRBD2; cdr3_aa: CASSPRTSGSYEQFF; cdr3_nt: TGTGCCAGCAGCCCACGGACTAGCGGGAGCTATGAGCAGTTCTTC
j_call: TRBJ2-3; clone_size: few; v_call: TRBV2; d_call: TRBD2; cdr3_aa: CASRFFPSGRGDTQYF; cdr3_nt: TGTGCCAGCAGATTCTTCCCTAGCGGGAGGGGTGATACGCAGTATTTT
j_call: TRBJ2-1; clone_size: once; v_call: TRBV7-9; d_call: -; cdr3_aa: CASSLITLGGDEQFF; cdr3_nt: TGTGCCAGCAGCTTAATTACTTTGGGGGGAGATGAGCAGTTCTTC
j_call: TRBJ1-4; clone_size: -; v_call: TRBV10-3; d_call: -; cdr3_aa: CATRSSGNDLEKLFF; cdr3_nt: TGTGCCACCCGTTCATCCGGGAATGATCTTGAAAAACTGTTTTTT
j_call: TRBJ2-7; clone_size: -; v_call: TRBV6-6; d_call: -; cdr3_aa: CASSPRGTSLSYEQYF; cdr3_nt: TGTGCCAGCAGCCCACGAGGAACTAGCCTCTCCTACGAGCAGTACTTC
j_call: TRBJ2-7; clone_size: -; v_call: TRBV19; d_call: -; cdr3_aa: CASSQSGATYEQYF; cdr3_nt: TGTGCCAGTAGTCAATCTGGAGCGACCTACGAGCAGTACTTC
j_call: TRBJ1-6; clone_size: -; v_call: TRBV6-5; d_call: -; cdr3_aa: CASRLGGYNSPLHF; cdr3_nt: TGTGCCAGCAGATTAGGGGGCTATAATTCACCCCTCCACTTT
j_call: TRBJ2-5; clone_size: -; v_call: TRBV7-6; d_call: TRBD2; cdr3_aa: CASSSFGRGGETQYF; cdr3_nt: TGTGCCAGCAGCTCCTTTGGACGGGGAGGGGAGACCCAGTACTTC
j_call: TRBJ2-7; clone_size: -; v_call: TRBV5-1; d_call: -; cdr3_aa: CASSLGGVYEQYF; cdr3_nt: TGCGCCAGCAGCCTCGGAGGGGTCTACGAGCAGTACTTC
j_call: TRBJ2-5; clone_size: -; v_call: TRBV10-1; d_call: TRBD2; cdr3_aa: CASSTTSGQTQYF; cdr3_nt: TGCGCCAGCAGTACAACTAGCGGACAGACCCAGTACTTC
j_call: TRBJ2-7; clone_size: -; v_call: TRBV6-2/TRBV6-3; d_call: -; cdr3_aa: CASSYSRRHRSYEQYF; cdr3_nt: TGTGCCAGCAGTTACTCGCGCCGACATCGCTCCTACGAGCAGTACTTC
j_call: TRBJ1-2; clone_size: -; v_call: TRBV19; d_call: -; cdr3_aa: CASSIDQAGLNYGYTF; cdr3_nt: TGTGCCAGTAGTATAGATCAAGCAGGGCTGAACTATGGCTACACCTTC
j_call: TRBJ2-7; clone_size: -; v_call: TRBV7-7; d_call: TRBD1; cdr3_aa: CASSLAGTGGVQYF; cdr3_nt: TGTGCCAGCAGCCTAGCCGGGACAGGGGGCGTGCAGTACTTC
j_call: TRBJ2-2; clone_size: -; v_call: TRBV5-8; d_call: TRBD2; cdr3_aa: CASNLRGGNTGELFF; cdr3_nt: TGTGCCAGCAACCTGCGCGGGGGTAACACCGGGGAGCTGTTTTTT
j_call: TRBJ2-2; clone_size: -; v_call: TRBV6-5; d_call: -; cdr3_aa: CASRGQAIGELFF; cdr3_nt: TGTGCCAGCAGGGGCCAGGCGATCGGGGAGCTGTTTTTT
j_call: TRBJ2-3; clone_size: few; v_call: TRBV5-1; d_call: -; cdr3_aa: CASSRTGDRTLDTQYF; cdr3_nt: TGCGCCAGCAGCAGGACGGGGGACCGGACGTTGGATACGCAGTATTTT
j_call: TRBJ2-7; clone_size: -; v_call: TRBV19; d_call: -; cdr3_aa: CASSRGDLYEQYF; cdr3_nt: TGTGCCAGTAGTCGCGGGGACCTCTACGAGCAGTACTTC
j_call: TRBJ1-3; clone_size: -; v_call: TRBV5-8; d_call: -; cdr3_aa: CASSTGLRSSGNTIYF; cdr3_nt: TGTGCCAGCAGCACCGGCCTACGGAGCTCCGGAAACACCATATATTTT
j_call: TRBJ2-1; clone_size: -; v_call: TRBV6-2/TRBV6-3; d_call: -; cdr3_aa: CASSYLRNEQFF; cdr3_nt: TGTGCCAGCAGTTACTTACGGAATGAGCAGTTCTTC
j_call: TRBJ1-6; clone_size: -; v_call: TRBV27; d_call: -; cdr3_aa: CATSRAGVFYSPLHF; cdr3_nt: TGTGCCACCTCACGGGCAGGGGTGTTTTATTCACCCCTCCACTTT
j_call: TRBJ1-5; clone_size: -; v_call: TRBV11-2; d_call: -; cdr3_aa: CASSPSGSNQPQHF; cdr3_nt: TGTGCCAGCAGCCCCTCGGGTAGCAATCAGCCCCAGCATTTT
j_call: TRBJ1-5; clone_size: -; v_call: TRBV15; d_call: -; cdr3_aa: CATSRTGGGNQPQHF; cdr3_nt: TGTGCCACCAGCAGAACTGGGGGGGGGAATCAGCCCCAGCATTTT
j_call: TRBJ2-2; clone_size: -; v_call: TRBV9; d_call: TRBD2; cdr3_aa: CASSVAASGNGGELFF; cdr3_nt: TGTGCCAGCAGCGTAGCCGCTAGCGGGAATGGCGGGGAGCTGTTTTTT
j_call: TRBJ1-5; clone_size: -; v_call: TRBV28; d_call: TRBD1; cdr3_aa: CASSLTGDKEPQHF; cdr3_nt: TGTGCCAGCAGTTTAACAGGGGACAAGGAGCCCCAGCATTTT
j_call: TRBJ1-5; clone_size: few; v_call: TRBV7-9; d_call: TRBD1; cdr3_aa: CASSQGTGEQPQHF; cdr3_nt: TGTGCCAGCAGTCAAGGGACAGGGGAACAGCCCCAGCATTTT
j_call: TRBJ1-5; clone_size: -; v_call: TRBV28; d_call: -; cdr3_aa: CASSLLTGPGQPQHF; cdr3_nt: TGTGCCAGCAGTTTATTGACAGGTCCGGGGCAGCCCCAGCATTTT
j_call: TRBJ1-1; clone_size: -; v_call: TRBV5-1; d_call: TRBD1; cdr3_aa: CASSLGAAGQGQGAFF; cdr3_nt: TGCGCCAGCAGCTTAGGCGCGGCCGGACAGGGCCAAGGGGCTTTCTTT
j_call: TRBJ2-5; clone_size: -; v_call: TRBV6-5; d_call: -; cdr3_aa: CASSYTSRETQYF; cdr3_nt: TGTGCCAGCAGTTACACTAGCAGGGAGACCCAGTACTTC
j_call: TRBJ1-1; clone_size: few; v_call: TRBV29-1; d_call: -; cdr3_aa: CSVEGDKNTEAFF; cdr3_nt: TGCAGCGTTGAAGGGGACAAGAACACTGAAGCTTTCTTT
j_call: TRBJ1-2; clone_size: few; v_call: TRBV6-1; d_call: -; cdr3_aa: CASSEVPANGYTF; cdr3_nt: TGTGCCAGCAGTGAAGTACCCGCTAATGGCTACACCTTC
j_call: TRBJ2-2; clone_size: -; v_call: TRBV5-1; d_call: TRBD1; cdr3_aa: CASSLVTGEQLFF; cdr3_nt: TGCGCCAGCAGCTTGGTAACAGGGGAACAGCTGTTTTTT
j_call: TRBJ1-5; clone_size: -; v_call: TRBV11-2; d_call: -; cdr3_aa: CASSSGPGGTQHF; cdr3_nt: TGTGCCAGCAGCTCTGGGCCGGGAGGAACTCAGCATTTT
j_call: TRBJ2-4; clone_size: -; v_call: TRBV4-1; d_call: -; cdr3_aa: CASSQGVAGKNIQYF; cdr3_nt: TGCGCCAGCAGCCAAGGGGTGGCGGGGAAAAACATTCAGTACTTC
j_call: TRBJ1-2; clone_size: -; v_call: TRBV6-6; d_call: -; cdr3_aa: CASTYERTKGRQAGYGYTF; cdr3_nt: TGTGCCAGCACCTATGAGAGGACTAAGGGACGGCAAGCCGGCTATGGCTACACCTTC
j_call: TRBJ2-5; clone_size: -; v_call: TRBV5-1; d_call: TRBD1; cdr3_aa: CASSSGQPNQETQYF; cdr3_nt: TGCGCCAGCAGCTCGGGACAGCCTAATCAAGAGACCCAGTACTTC
j_call: TRBJ1-2; clone_size: -; v_call: TRBV9; d_call: -; cdr3_aa: CASSPQEGEFNYGYTF; cdr3_nt: TGTGCCAGCAGCCCCCAGGAGGGCGAATTTAACTATGGCTACACCTTC